A selection of T cell receptor beta chains follows, all from one sample in a study of T cell repertoires and HLA-DP antigens. No antigen has been assigned to these receptors. The assay was immunoSEQ multiplex PCR, and TCRdb's table has in-frame clones only and misses some. Among around 100,000 clones listed, more than 85% were seen once. Material: CD4+ T cells from PBMCs. These receptors originate from a woman younger than 30 in good health and CMV-seronegative. Both conserved end residues are part of each CDR3. The order of the fields is D gene, clone size, J gene, V gene, CDR3 protein, CDR3 DNA. D genes are given only for firm matches. Size values are once, few and many counts, or a class for expanded clones, and some rows have none.

D gene: TRBD1
clone size: few
J gene: TRBJ1-1
V gene: TRBV6-5
CDR3 protein: CASSPGGQGNTEAFF
CDR3 DNA: TGTGCCAGCAGTCCAGGAGGACAGGGGAACACTGAAGCTTTCTTT

D gene: .
clone size: .
J gene: TRBJ2-5
V gene: TRBV9
CDR3 protein: CASRKRSNQETQYF
CDR3 DNA: TGTGCCAGCAGAAAGCGGAGCAATCAAGAGACCCAGTACTTC

D gene: TRBD1
clone size: .
J gene: TRBJ1-4
V gene: TRBV19
CDR3 protein: CASETSPGGAGFEKLFF
CDR3 DNA: TGTGCCAGTGAAACTTCCCCAGGGGGCGCAGGCTTTGAAAAACTGTTTTTT

D gene: .
clone size: .
J gene: TRBJ1-4
V gene: TRBV5-5
CDR3 protein: CASSFNSGRTNEKLFF
CDR3 DNA: TGTGCCAGCAGCTTTAACAGTGGAAGAACTAATGAAAAACTGTTTTTT

D gene: TRBD1
clone size: few
J gene: TRBJ1-2
V gene: TRBV11-2
CDR3 protein: CASRPGTGRIGDVYTF
CDR3 DNA: TGTGCCAGCAGACCCGGGACAGGGCGCATCGGAGATGTCTACACCTTC

D gene: .
clone size: .
J gene: TRBJ1-6
V gene: TRBV5-1
CDR3 protein: CASSLGPQGPNSPLHF
CDR3 DNA: TGCGCCAGCAGCTTGGGGCCCCAGGGGCCCAATTCACCCCTCCACTTT

D gene: TRBD1
clone size: once
J gene: TRBJ1-1
V gene: TRBV19
CDR3 protein: CASTKTGGRTEAFF
CDR3 DNA: TGTGCCAGTACGAAGACAGGGGGACGCACTGAAGCTTTCTTT

D gene: .
clone size: .
J gene: TRBJ1-1
V gene: TRBV28
CDR3 protein: CASTRADNMNTEAFF
CDR3 DNA: TGTGCCTCGACAAGGGCAGATAACATGAACACTGAAGCTTTCTTT

D gene: .
clone size: .
J gene: TRBJ1-3
V gene: TRBV18
CDR3 protein: CASSPLSGSGNTIYF
CDR3 DNA: TGTGCCAGCTCACCACTTTCGGGGTCTGGAAACACCATATATTTT

D gene: .
clone size: few
J gene: TRBJ1-6
V gene: TRBV6-1
CDR3 protein: CASREGPGSPLHF
CDR3 DNA: TGTGCCAGCAGAGAGGGACCGGGTTCACCCCTCCACTTT

D gene: .
clone size: .
J gene: TRBJ2-3
V gene: TRBV29-1
CDR3 protein: CSVRVLPTDTQYF
CDR3 DNA: TGCAGCGTGAGGGTGCTGCCCACAGATACGCAGTATTTT

D gene: .
clone size: .
J gene: TRBJ2-1
V gene: TRBV5-4
CDR3 protein: CASSLGGSSISYNEQFF
CDR3 DNA: TGTGCCAGCAGTTTGGGGGGATCGTCGATTTCCTACAATGAGCAGTTCTTC

D gene: TRBD1
clone size: .
J gene: TRBJ1-2
V gene: TRBV14
CDR3 protein: CASSQAGRGLGYTF
CDR3 DNA: TGTGCCAGCAGCCAAGCGGGCAGGGGGCTTGGCTACACCTTC

D gene: TRBD1
clone size: .
J gene: TRBJ2-7
V gene: TRBV4-1
CDR3 protein: CASSRFRDRNYEQYF
CDR3 DNA: TGCGCCAGCAGCCGGTTCAGGGACAGAAACTACGAGCAGTACTTC

D gene: TRBD1
clone size: .
J gene: TRBJ2-1
V gene: TRBV2
CDR3 protein: CASRKGQGSSNEQFF
CDR3 DNA: TGTGCCAGCAGGAAGGGACAGGGGAGTAGCAATGAGCAGTTCTTC

D gene: .
clone size: .
J gene: TRBJ1-4
V gene: TRBV5-6
CDR3 protein: CASSTFLGLINEKLFF
CDR3 DNA: TGTGCCAGCAGCACTTTCTTGGGGCTTATTAATGAAAAACTGTTTTTT

D gene: .
clone size: .
J gene: TRBJ1-4
V gene: TRBV5-1
CDR3 protein: CASSLWGNEKLFF
CDR3 DNA: TGCGCCAGCAGCTTGTGGGGGAACGAAAAACTGTTTTTT

D gene: .
clone size: .
J gene: TRBJ1-2
V gene: TRBV28
CDR3 protein: CASSLRGNYGYTF
CDR3 DNA: TGTGCCAGCAGTTTGCGGGGCAACTATGGCTACACCTTC

D gene: .
clone size: .
J gene: TRBJ1-6
V gene: TRBV5-6
CDR3 protein: CASSSRGHNSPLHF
CDR3 DNA: TGTGCCAGCAGCTCCCGGGGACATAATTCACCCCTCCACTTT

D gene: .
clone size: .
J gene: TRBJ2-2
V gene: TRBV27
CDR3 protein: CASSPHTSNTGELFF
CDR3 DNA: TGTGCCAGCAGTCCTCACACCTCGAACACCGGGGAGCTGTTTTTT

D gene: .
clone size: once
J gene: TRBJ2-6
V gene: TRBV6-5
CDR3 protein: CASSYSSSGANVLTF
CDR3 DNA: TGTGCCAGCAGTTACTCTAGCTCTGGGGCCAACGTCCTGACTTTC

D gene: TRBD2
clone size: .
J gene: TRBJ2-2
V gene: TRBV18
CDR3 protein: CASSPASGRVTGELFF
CDR3 DNA: TGTGCCAGCTCACCAGCTAGCGGGAGAGTCACCGGGGAGCTGTTTTTT

D gene: TRBD1
clone size: .
J gene: TRBJ2-7
V gene: TRBV5-1
CDR3 protein: CASSSPDRRNEQYF
CDR3 DNA: TGCGCCAGCAGCTCGCCGGACAGGCGCAACGAGCAGTACTTC

D gene: .
clone size: .
J gene: TRBJ2-2
V gene: TRBV5-4
CDR3 protein: CASSLAQNTGELFF
CDR3 DNA: TGTGCCAGCAGCTTGGCTCAGAACACCGGGGAGCTGTTTTTT